This T cell receptor beta chain was profiled in a study of blood T cells in healthy people across ages. This clonotype occurred once. The amount of total RNA extracted per sample was at least 6 micrograms. The use of a sample-barcoded 5' primer and a J-beta primer mix characterized a second PCR of roughly 7 to 11 cycles. TCRdb re-called the 5' RACE reads through MiXCR, storing one row per CDR3 protein. The data show 1.5 million to 2 million distinct CDR3 sequences, about 35% seen once. The receptor was isolated from a woman under 40 in good health. The specimen sequenced was blood.

The CDR3 region is CASSYGSGAYNEQFF. The DNA for the CDR3 is TGTGCCAGCAGTTACGGTAGCGGCGCCTACAATGAGCAGTTCTTC. The rearrangement joins TRBV6-5 to TRBJ2-1, with TRBD2 as a possible D gene (6 bases). The CDR3 is made up of 15 amino acids. V gave up 2 bases and J gave up 2 bases, with 10 bases separating them. The germline V gene encodes CDR1 MNHEY and CDR2 SVGAGI.